The clone carrying this T cell receptor beta chain was recorded once. The sample belongs to a study of cytomegalovirus exposure and HLA in healthy donors. PCR involved 60 Vbeta and 13 Jbeta primers. Sequencing was performed with immunoSEQ multiplex PCR; in TCRdb, only in-frame clones are kept and a portion is missing. The table has about 190,000 clones, approximately 79% seen once; the top ten hold roughly 1.6%. CDR3 length: 13 amino acids. Looked up from germline, CDR1 is SNHLY and CDR2 is FYNNEI. V lost 4 bases to trimming and J lost 2 bases, with 9 bases between them. The sample consisted of PBMCs. The sequence was collected from a woman aged 18-29 years in good health and CMV-seronegative. This sequence joins TRBV2 and TRBJ2-7; D possibly corresponds to TRBD1 (6 bases). This CDR3 reads CASSGQAPYEQYF. The DNA for the CDR3 is TGTGCCAGCAGTGGACAGGCCCCCTACGAGCAGTACTTC.